These 26 T cell receptor beta chains came from one sample sequenced in a study of OX40 agonist ivuxolimab in advanced cancers. Profiling relied on immunoSEQ multiplex PCR, and the TCRdb table lists in-frame clones only, not all of them. The table shows fewer than 100,000 clones, with 80% to 90% occurring only once. The sample consisted of CD4+ or CD8+ T cells sorted from blood, taken in a trial of the OX40 agonist ivuxolimab. The origin of the receptors is an adult with an advanced solid tumor such as melanoma, head and neck, liver or kidney cancer.

The chain recombines TRBV4-1 with TRBJ1-6; D is unresolved. CDR3 size: 15 residues. The germline gives CDR1 MGHRA, CDR2 YSYEKL. The V gene lost 0 bases and the J gene lost 8 bases, with 11 bases spanning the gap. CDR3 loop: CASSQDGAAHSPLHF. In DNA form, the CDR3 reads TGCGCCAGCAGCCAAGATGGCGCAGCTCATTCACCCCTCCACTTT.

This chain joins TRBV5-6 and TRBJ1-2, with D possibly matching TRBD1 (5 bases). Germline CDR1 and CDR2: SGHDT and YYEEEE. This CDR3 contains 15 residues. V was shortened by 3 bases and J by 0 bases, with 12 bases between the two germline ends. DNA for the CDR3: TGTGCCAGCAGCTGGCGTGGGGGTCCTAACTATGGCTACACCTTC. Translation: CASSWRGGPNYGYTF.

The chain combines TRBV4-1 with TRBJ2-7; TRBD1 matches 7 bases. The CDR3 covers 16 residues. After removal of 2 bases from V and 1 base from J, the junction contained 8 bases not matched to a gene. Germline-derived CDR1 and CDR2 are MGHRA and YSYEKL. As DNA, the CDR3 is TGCGCCAGCAGCCAAAGAACAGGGGATTTGTCCTACGAGCAGTACTTC. This codes for CASSQRTGDLSYEQYF.

This clone was detected once. The gene calls are TRBV29-1 and TRBJ2-4; tentatively, D is TRBD1 or TRBD2 (5 bases each). The CDR3 totals 15 residues. The V gene's germline CDR1 is SQVTM and CDR2 ANQGSEA. The V and J ends lost 5 bases and 6 bases respectively, with 20 bases between them. The CDR3 is CSVPRGIRGANIQYF. The CDR3 DNA reads as TGCAGCGTTCCCCGGGGAATTAGGGGTGCAAACATTCAGTACTTC.

This clone occurred a few times. The chain employs TRBV7-9 and TRBJ1-5; possible D gene TRBD1, 6 bases. Trimming took 4 bases from V and 0 from J, leaving 7 bases between them. The CDR3 spans 14 residues. Germline-derived CDR1 and CDR2 are SEHNR and FQNEAQ (reference sequence). The chain's CDR3 is CASSYRDSNQPQHF. The CDR3 DNA sequence: TGTGCCAGCAGCTACAGGGATAGCAATCAGCCCCAGCATTTT.

The rearrangement joins TRBV30 to TRBJ1-5; D uncertain. V was cut by 3 bases and J by 5 bases, with 14 bases left in between. This CDR3 has 14 residues. Germline V gene sequence: CDR1 GTSNPN, CDR2 SVGIG (reference sequence). The CDR3 sequence: CAWSQPIAHQPQHF. In DNA, the CDR3 is TGTGCCTGGAGCCAACCCATTGCCCATCAGCCCCAGCATTTT.

This chain connects TRBV2 to TRBJ2-2; 12 bases map to TRBD2. The length of the CDR3 is 15 residues. The ends lost 6 bases at V and 8 bases at J; junction bases unmatched: 7. Germline CDR1 and CDR2: SNHLY and FYNNEI. Here the CDR3 reads CASSQTSGSVGELFF. CDR3 nucleotides: TGTGCCAGCAGCCAGACTAGCGGGAGCGTGGGGGAGCTGTTTTTT.

This clone was detected only once. V and J are TRBV6-5 and TRBJ1-2, with TRBD1 as a possible D gene (5 bases). Germline assignment: CDR1 MNHEY and CDR2 SVGAGI. The CDR3 consists of 15 residues. V lost 6 bases to trimming and J lost 0 bases, with 14 bases between them. CDR3 residues: CASRKNGGSNYGYTF. The CDR3 DNA is TGTGCCAGCAGAAAAAACGGGGGGTCTAACTATGGCTACACCTTC.

V and J are TRBV5-5 and TRBJ2-3, with 7 bases aligning to TRBD2. With 1 base clipped from V and 0 bases from J, the junction kept 2 bases outside the gene matches. The CDR3 consists of 15 residues. CDR1 is SGHKS and CDR2 is YYEKEE in the germline V gene (reference sequence). The CDR3 reads CASSLWGGSTDTQYF. Written as DNA, the CDR3 is TGTGCCAGCAGCTTGTGGGGAGGGAGCACAGATACGCAGTATTTT.

This sequence joins TRBV28 and TRBJ2-7, with D hard to call. Germline V lookup: CDR1 MDHEN, CDR2 SYDVKM. The CDR3 sequence is 12 residues long. Between the trimmed V and J ends, which lost 6 bases and 7 bases, there was a span of 13 bases. CDR3 DNA: TGTGCCAGCAGAGGACCCCAGTGGGAGCAGTACTTC. Translating it yields CASRGPQWEQYF.

The V gene is TRBV4-3, the J gene TRBJ2-5; D might be TRBD1 (7 bases). The CDR3 is 16 residues long. The V end was cut by 0 bases, the J end by 4 bases, with 15 bases between. CDR1 and CDR2 from the germline V gene are LGHNA and YSLEER. The CDR3 spells CASSQDIAGGPETQYF. The CDR3 nucleotides are TGCGCCAGCAGCCAAGATATTGCAGGGGGGCCAGAGACCCAGTACTTC.

The rearrangement joins TRBV30 to TRBJ1-2; 7 bases align to TRBD1. The CDR3 consists of 12 residues. In germline, CDR1 is GTSNPN, CDR2 SVGIG (reference sequence). J gave up 2 bases and V 5 bases, and 2 bases lay outside the gene matches. The CDR3 reads CAWGQENYGYTF. As DNA, the CDR3 is TGTGCCTGGGGACAGGAAAACTATGGCTACACCTTC.

The gene calls are TRBV9 and TRBJ1-2; the D is unclear. CDR1 and CDR2 from the germline V gene are SGDLS and YYNGEE. Trimming removed 0 bases at V and 4 bases at J, with 13 bases between. This CDR3 has 15 residues. The CDR3 region is CASSVDVGNTYGYTF. The CDR3 nucleotides read TGTGCCAGCAGCGTAGACGTAGGAAACACCTATGGCTACACCTTC. Full variable domain (outside the CDR3, taken from reference TRBV9 and TRBJ1-2): DSGVTQTPKHLITATGQRVTLRCSPRSGDLSVYWYQQSLDQGLQFLIQYYNGEERAKGNILERFSAQQFPDLHSELNLSSLELGDSALYFCASSVDVGNTYGYTFGSGTRLTVV.

With regard to this clone: The junction departs from the called germline gene at one end, perhaps through a read error. The chain employs TRBV19 and TRBJ1-6, with unresolved D. Germline V gene lookup returns CDR1 LNHDA and CDR2 SQIVND (reference sequence). The CDR3 length is 13 residues. The CDR3 protein is CASSLTGNSPPHF. CDR3 DNA: TGTGCCAGTAGTCTTACCGGCAATTCACCCCCCCACTTT.

The chain combines TRBV5-1 with TRBJ2-7; a weak D match, TRBD1 (5 bases). The V gene lost 2 bases and the J gene lost 5 bases, with 8 bases spanning the gap. This CDR3 has 12 amino acids. CDR1 and CDR2 (germline): SGHRS, YFSETQ. This CDR3 reads CASSFQGNEQYF. The CDR3, as DNA: TGCGCCAGCAGCTTCCAGGGAAACGAGCAGTACTTC.

The chain has TRBV19 and TRBJ2-5, with a possible D match to TRBD1 (5 bases). Germline CDR1 and CDR2: LNHDA and SQIVND (reference sequence). This CDR3 has 14 residues. With 6 bases removed from V and 4 bases from J, the gap between germline ends came to 15 bases. The CDR3: CASRGKGPSETQYF. DNA for the CDR3: TGTGCCAGTAGGGGTAAGGGGCCCTCAGAGACCCAGTACTTC.

The rearrangement links TRBV27 to TRBJ2-3; TRBD2 might be the D (6 bases). The ends were cut back, 5 bases at V and 0 bases at J, with 15 bases in the middle. CDR3 length equals 16 residues. Germline CDR1 MNHEY, CDR2 SMNVEV (reference sequence). The CDR3 here is CASSRGGTASTDTQYF. CDR3 DNA sequence: TGTGCCAGCAGTAGGGGCGGGACGGCTAGCACAGATACGCAGTATTTT.

The J gene is TRBJ2-4, the V gene TRBV5-4; a possible D gene is TRBD1 (6 bases). V lost 4 bases and J 0 bases, leaving 11 bases between the germline ends. Germline CDR1 SGHNT, CDR2 YYREEE (reference sequence). The length of the CDR3 is 15 residues. The CDR3 spells CASSEQGLAKNIQYF. CDR3 DNA: TGTGCCAGCAGCGAACAGGGTCTAGCCAAAAACATTCAGTACTTC.

This clone was observed a handful of times. This chain links TRBV6-1 with TRBJ2-7; a possible D gene is TRBD1 (6 bases). Germline loops: CDR1 MNHNS, CDR2 SASEGT. V gave up 0 bases and J gave up 3 bases, with 12 bases separating them. CDR3 length: 15 residues. CDR3 protein: CASSEAGTPYYEQYF. CDR3 DNA: TGTGCCAGCAGTGAAGCAGGGACACCATACTACGAGCAGTACTTC.

The V and J genes are TRBV28 and TRBJ2-7, with 7 bases lining up with TRBD1. The CDR3 is made up of 14 amino acids. CDR1 and CDR2 from the germline V gene are MDHEN and SYDVKM. Unmatched junction bases numbered 5, after V lost 2 bases and J lost 4 bases. CDR3 nucleotide sequence: TGTGCCAGCAGTTTACGACAGGGCCGGTACGAGCAGTACTTC. It encodes CASSLRQGRYEQYF.

V usage is TRBV7-7 and J usage is TRBJ2-2, with 10 positions matching TRBD2. V gave up 3 bases and J gave up 5 bases; unmatched junction bases: 3. The CDR3 is 15 amino acids. Looked up from germline, CDR1 is SSHAT and CDR2 is FNYEAQ (reference sequence). This CDR3 reads CASSFFSGRTGELFF. The CDR3 DNA is TGTGCCAGCAGCTTTTTTAGCGGGAGGACCGGGGAGCTGTTTTTT.

This clone came up a few times. This chain joins TRBV6-5 and TRBJ2-6, with D uncertain. The CDR3 totals 16 residues. Germline loops: CDR1 MNHEY, CDR2 SVGAGI. V was shortened by 0 bases and J by 0 bases, with 6 bases between the two germline ends. CDR3 loop: CASSYSRSSGANVLTF. DNA for the CDR3: TGTGCCAGCAGTTACTCGAGGAGCTCTGGGGCCAACGTCCTGACTTTC.

V usage is TRBV30 and J usage is TRBJ1-5; D is perhaps TRBD1 (6 bases). V lost 2 bases, J lost 2 bases, and 16 bases lay in between. The germline gives CDR1 GTSNPN, CDR2 SVGIG (reference sequence). The CDR3 extends over 16 amino acids. The CDR3 DNA sequence: TGTGCCTGGAGTAGTGGAGGAGGGGGGCGCAATCAGCCCCAGCATTTT. Translation gives CAWSSGGGGRNQPQHF.

The chain couples TRBV2 to TRBJ2-3; 12 bases match TRBD2. Germline V CDR1 and CDR2: SNHLY, FYNNEI. This CDR3 is 16 amino acids long. J gave up 3 bases and V 6 bases, and 7 bases lay outside the gene matches. CDR3 protein: CASRDQLAGGTDTQYF. CDR3 in DNA: TGTGCCAGCAGGGACCAACTAGCGGGAGGAACAGATACGCAGTATTTT.

The chain recombines TRBV6-1 with TRBJ2-2, with D perhaps matching TRBD2 (6 bases). The CDR3 has 14 residues. Germline CDR1 and CDR2: MNHNS and SASEGT. Trimming pared 6 bases from V and 0 bases from J, leaving 8 bases between. CDR3 bases: TGTGCCAGCAGGGGAGGACCGAACACCGGGGAGCTGTTTTTT. Protein product: CASRGGPNTGELFF.

In this sample, this clone turned up a few times. The chain has TRBV27 and TRBJ2-7; D is unresolved. Trimming cost V 5 bases and J 2 bases, with 19 bases left between them. Looked up from germline, CDR1 is MNHEY and CDR2 is SMNVEV (reference sequence). The CDR3 length is 16 residues. The CDR3 protein is CASSPRGSLNPYEQYF. CDR3 bases: TGTGCCAGCAGTCCCCGAGGCAGCCTCAATCCCTACGAGCAGTACTTC.